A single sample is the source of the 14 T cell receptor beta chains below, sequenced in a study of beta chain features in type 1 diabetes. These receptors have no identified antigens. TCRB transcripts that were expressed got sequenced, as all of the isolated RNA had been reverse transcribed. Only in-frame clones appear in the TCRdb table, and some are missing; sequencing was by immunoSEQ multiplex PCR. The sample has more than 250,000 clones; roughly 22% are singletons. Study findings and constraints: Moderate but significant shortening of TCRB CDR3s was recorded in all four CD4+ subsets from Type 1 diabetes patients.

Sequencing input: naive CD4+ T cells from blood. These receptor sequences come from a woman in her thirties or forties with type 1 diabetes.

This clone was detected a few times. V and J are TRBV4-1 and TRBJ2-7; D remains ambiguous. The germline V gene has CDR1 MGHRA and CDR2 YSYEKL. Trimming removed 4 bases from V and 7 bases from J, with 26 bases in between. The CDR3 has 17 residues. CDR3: CASSPAGQTLIPKEQYF. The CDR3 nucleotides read TGCGCCAGCAGCCCTGCTGGGCAGACCCTAATTCCTAAGGAGCAGTACTTC.

The CDR3 DNA reads as TGTGCCAGCAGTGAAGGGCTGGCCCAAGAGACCCAGTACTTC. This codes for CASSEGLAQETQYF. The chain is built from TRBV2 and TRBJ2-5, with D unresolved. The germline CDR1 and CDR2 sequences are SNHLY and FYNNEI. CDR3 size: 14 residues. V shed 1 base and J shed 1 base, with 7 bases lying between them.

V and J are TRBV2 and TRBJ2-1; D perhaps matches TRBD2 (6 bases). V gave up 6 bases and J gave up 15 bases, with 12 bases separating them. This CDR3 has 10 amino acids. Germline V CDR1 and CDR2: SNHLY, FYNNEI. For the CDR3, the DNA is TGTGCCAGCAGGCGGGATACGTGGTTCTTC. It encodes CASRRDTWFF.

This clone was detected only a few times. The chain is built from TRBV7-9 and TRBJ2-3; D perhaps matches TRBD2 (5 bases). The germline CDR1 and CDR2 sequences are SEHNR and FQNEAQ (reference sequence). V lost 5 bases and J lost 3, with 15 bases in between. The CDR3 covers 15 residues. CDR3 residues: CASSQTGLETDTQYF. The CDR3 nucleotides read TGTGCCAGCAGCCAAACCGGACTTGAAACAGATACGCAGTATTTT.

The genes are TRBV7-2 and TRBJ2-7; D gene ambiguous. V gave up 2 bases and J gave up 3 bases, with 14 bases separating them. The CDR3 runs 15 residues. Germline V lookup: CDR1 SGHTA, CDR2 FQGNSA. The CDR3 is CASSLRHGASYEQYF. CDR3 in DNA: TGTGCCAGCAGCTTAAGACACGGCGCAAGCTACGAGCAGTACTTC.

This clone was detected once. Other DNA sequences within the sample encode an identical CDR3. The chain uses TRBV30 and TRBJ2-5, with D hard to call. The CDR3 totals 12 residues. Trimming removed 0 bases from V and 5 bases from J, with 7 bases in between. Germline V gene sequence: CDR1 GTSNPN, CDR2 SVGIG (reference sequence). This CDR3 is CAWSVLVETQYF. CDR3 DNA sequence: TGTGCCTGGAGTGTACTTGTTGAGACCCAGTACTTC. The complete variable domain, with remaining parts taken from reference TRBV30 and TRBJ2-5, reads SQTIHQWPATLVQPVGSPLSLECTVEGTSNPNLYWYRQAAGRGLQLLFYSVGIGQISSEVPQNLSASRPQDRQFILSSKKLLLSDSGFYLCAWSVLVETQYFGPGTRLLVL.

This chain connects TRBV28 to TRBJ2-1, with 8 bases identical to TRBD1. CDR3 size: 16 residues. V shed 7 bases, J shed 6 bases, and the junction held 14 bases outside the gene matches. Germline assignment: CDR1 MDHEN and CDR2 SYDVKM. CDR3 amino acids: CASTRREQGGGNEQFF. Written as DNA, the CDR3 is TGTGCCAGCACCAGGCGGGAACAGGGGGGAGGCAATGAGCAGTTCTTC. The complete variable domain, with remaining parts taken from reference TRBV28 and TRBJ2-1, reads DVKVTQSSRYLVKRTGEKVFLECVQDMDHENMFWYRQDPGLGLRLIYFSYDVKMKEKGDIPEGYSVSREKKERFSLILESASTNQTSMYLCASTRREQGGGNEQFFGPGTRLTVL.

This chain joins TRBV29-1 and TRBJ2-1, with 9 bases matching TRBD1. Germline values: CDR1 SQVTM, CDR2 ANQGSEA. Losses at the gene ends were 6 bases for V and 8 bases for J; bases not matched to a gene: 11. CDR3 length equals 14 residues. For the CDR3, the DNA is TGCAGCGTGAACACCGGGACAGGGTTCCATGAGCAGTTCTTC. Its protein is CSVNTGTGFHEQFF.

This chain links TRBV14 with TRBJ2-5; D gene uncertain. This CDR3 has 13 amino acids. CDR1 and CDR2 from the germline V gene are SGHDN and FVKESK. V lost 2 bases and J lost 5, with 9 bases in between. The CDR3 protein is CASSQRSRETQYF. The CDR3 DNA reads TGTGCCAGCAGCCAACGGAGTCGGGAGACCCAGTACTTC.

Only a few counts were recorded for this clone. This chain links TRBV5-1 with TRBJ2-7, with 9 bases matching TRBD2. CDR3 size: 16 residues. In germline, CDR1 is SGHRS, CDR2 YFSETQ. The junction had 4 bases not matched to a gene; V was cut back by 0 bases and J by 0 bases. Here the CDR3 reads CASSLEGSGSSYEQYF. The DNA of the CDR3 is TGCGCCAGCAGCTTGGAAGGTAGCGGGAGCTCCTACGAGCAGTACTTC.

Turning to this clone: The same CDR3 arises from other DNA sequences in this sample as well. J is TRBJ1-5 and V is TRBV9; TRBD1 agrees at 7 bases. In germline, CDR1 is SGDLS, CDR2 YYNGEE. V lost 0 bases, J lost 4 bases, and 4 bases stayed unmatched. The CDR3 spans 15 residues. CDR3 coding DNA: TGTGCCAGCAGCGTAGGACAGGGAGATAATCAGCCCCAGCATTTT. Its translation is CASSVGQGDNQPQHF. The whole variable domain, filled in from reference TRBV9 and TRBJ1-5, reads DSGVTQTPKHLITATGQRVTLRCSPRSGDLSVYWYQQSLDQGLQFLIQYYNGEERAKGNILERFSAQQFPDLHSELNLSSLELGDSALYFCASSVGQGDNQPQHFGDGTRLSIL.

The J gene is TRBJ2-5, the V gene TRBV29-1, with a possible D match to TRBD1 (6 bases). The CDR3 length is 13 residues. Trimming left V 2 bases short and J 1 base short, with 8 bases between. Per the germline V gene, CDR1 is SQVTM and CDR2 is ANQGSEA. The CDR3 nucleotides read TGCAGCGTTGAACAGGGGCCCCAAGAGACCCAGTACTTC. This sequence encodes CSVEQGPQETQYF.

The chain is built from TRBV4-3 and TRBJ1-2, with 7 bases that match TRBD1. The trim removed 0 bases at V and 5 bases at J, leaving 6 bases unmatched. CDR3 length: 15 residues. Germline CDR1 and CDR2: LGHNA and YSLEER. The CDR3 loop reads CASSQERGTAYGYTF. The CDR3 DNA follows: TGCGCCAGCAGCCAAGAAAGGGGGACAGCATATGGCTACACCTTC.

The CDR3 is CASQLDPERAFF. The CDR3 DNA is TGTGCCTCACAGCTCGACCCGGAACGAGCTTTCTTT. This chain joins TRBV6-5 and TRBJ1-1, with D hard to call. V lost 11 bases to trimming and J lost 10 bases, with 20 bases between them. This CDR3 spans 12 amino acids. The germline gives CDR1 MNHEY, CDR2 SVGAGI.